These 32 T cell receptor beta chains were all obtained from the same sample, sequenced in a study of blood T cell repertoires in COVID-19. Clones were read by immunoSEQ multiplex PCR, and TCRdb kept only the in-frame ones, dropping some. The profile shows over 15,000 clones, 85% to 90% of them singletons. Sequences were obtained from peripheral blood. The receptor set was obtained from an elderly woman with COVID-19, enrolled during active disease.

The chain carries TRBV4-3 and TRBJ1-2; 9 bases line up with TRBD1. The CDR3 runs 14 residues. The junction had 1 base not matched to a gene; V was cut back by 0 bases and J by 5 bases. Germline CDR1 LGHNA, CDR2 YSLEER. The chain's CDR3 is CASSQDDRGYGYTF. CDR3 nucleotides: TGCGCCAGCAGCCAAGACGACAGGGGGTATGGCTACACCTTC.

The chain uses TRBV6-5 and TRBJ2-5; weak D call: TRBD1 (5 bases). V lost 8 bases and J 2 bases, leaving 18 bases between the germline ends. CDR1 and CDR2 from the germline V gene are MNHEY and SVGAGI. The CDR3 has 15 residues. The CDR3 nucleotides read TGTGCCAGCGCCTTAGACAGAACAAATCAAGAGACCCAGTACTTC. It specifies CASALDRTNQETQYF.

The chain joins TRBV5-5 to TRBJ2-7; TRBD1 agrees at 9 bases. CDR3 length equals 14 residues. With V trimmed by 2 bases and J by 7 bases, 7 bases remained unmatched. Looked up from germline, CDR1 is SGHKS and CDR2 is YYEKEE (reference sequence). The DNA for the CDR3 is TGTGCCAGCAGCTTTACAACAGGGGGCCGGGAGCAGTACTTC. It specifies CASSFTTGGREQYF.

CDR3 in DNA: TGCGCCAGCAGCCGGCGGACAGGGGTGGTGAGCACTGAAGCTTTCTTT. Translating it yields CASSRRTGVVSTEAFF. This rearrangement joins TRBV5-1 to TRBJ1-1, with 9 positions matching TRBD1. Germline CDR1 reads SGHRS; CDR2 reads YFSETQ. The CDR3 extends over 16 amino acids. The ends lost 4 bases at V and 4 bases at J; junction bases unmatched: 11.

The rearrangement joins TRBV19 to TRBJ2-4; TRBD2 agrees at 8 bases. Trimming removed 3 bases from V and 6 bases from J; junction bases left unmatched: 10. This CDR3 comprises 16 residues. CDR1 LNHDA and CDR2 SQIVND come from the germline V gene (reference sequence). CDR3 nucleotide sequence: TGTGCCAGTAGTATGAGGTCCGGGGGGGCCCTAAACATTCAGTACTTC. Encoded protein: CASSMRSGGALNIQYF.

The CDR3 protein is CASSQGGGFNEKLFF. In DNA form, the CDR3 reads TGTGCCAGCAGCCAAGGGGGGGGCTTTAATGAAAAACTGTTTTTT. This sequence joins TRBV3-1 (or the pseudogene TRBV3-2) and TRBJ1-4, with D perhaps matching TRBD1 (6 bases). The CDR3 consists of 15 residues. CDR1 LGHDT and CDR2 YNNKEL come from the germline V gene (reference sequence). Trimming pared 1 base from V and 4 bases from J, leaving 10 bases between.

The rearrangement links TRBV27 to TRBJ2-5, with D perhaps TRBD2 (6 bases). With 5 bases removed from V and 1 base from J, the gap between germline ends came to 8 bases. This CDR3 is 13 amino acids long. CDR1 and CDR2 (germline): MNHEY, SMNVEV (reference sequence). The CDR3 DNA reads TGTGCCAGCAGTCTAGCGACCCAAGAGACCCAGTACTTC. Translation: CASSLATQETQYF.

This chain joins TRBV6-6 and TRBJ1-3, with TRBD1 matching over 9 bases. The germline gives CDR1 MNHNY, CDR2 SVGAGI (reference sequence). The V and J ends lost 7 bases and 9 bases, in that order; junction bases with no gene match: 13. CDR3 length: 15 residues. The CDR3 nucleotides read TGTGCCAGCATCGACGGGGGACAGGGTCTACGCACCATATATTTT. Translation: CASIDGGQGLRTIYF.

The CDR3 loop is CASSLTGDQETQYF. Written as DNA, the CDR3 is TGTGCCAGCAGCTTAACAGGGGATCAAGAGACCCAGTACTTC. The chain joins TRBV7-9 to TRBJ2-5; TRBD1 matches at 7 bases. The CDR3 is made up of 14 amino acids. V shed 2 bases, J shed 2 bases, and the junction held 2 bases outside the gene matches. CDR1 is SEHNR, CDR2 FQNEAQ, per germline (reference sequence).

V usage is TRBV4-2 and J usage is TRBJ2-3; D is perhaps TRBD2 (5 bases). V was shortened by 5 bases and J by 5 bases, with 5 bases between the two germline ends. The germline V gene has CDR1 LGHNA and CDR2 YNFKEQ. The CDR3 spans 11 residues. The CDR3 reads CASSGLDTQYF. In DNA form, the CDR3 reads TGTGCCAGCAGCGGACTAGATACGCAGTATTTT.

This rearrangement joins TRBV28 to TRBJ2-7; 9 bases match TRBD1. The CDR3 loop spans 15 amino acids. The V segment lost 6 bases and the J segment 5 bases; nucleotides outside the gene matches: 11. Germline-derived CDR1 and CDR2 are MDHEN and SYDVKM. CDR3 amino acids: CASSSEGTGLHEQYF. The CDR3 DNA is TGTGCCAGCAGCTCCGAGGGGACAGGGCTCCACGAGCAGTACTTC.

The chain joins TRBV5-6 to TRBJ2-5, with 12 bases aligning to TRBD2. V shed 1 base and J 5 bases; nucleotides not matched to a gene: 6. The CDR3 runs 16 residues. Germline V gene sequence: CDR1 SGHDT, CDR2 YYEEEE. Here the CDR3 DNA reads TGTGCCAGCAGCTTGCCGGGACTAGCGGGCCGGGAGACCCAGTACTTC. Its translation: CASSLPGLAGRETQYF.

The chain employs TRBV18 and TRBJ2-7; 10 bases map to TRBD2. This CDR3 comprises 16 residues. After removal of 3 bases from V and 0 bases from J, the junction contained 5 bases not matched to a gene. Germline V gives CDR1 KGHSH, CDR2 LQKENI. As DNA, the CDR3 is TGTGCCAGCTCACCCGGACTAGCGGACAGCTCCTACGAGCAGTACTTC. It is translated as CASSPGLADSSYEQYF.

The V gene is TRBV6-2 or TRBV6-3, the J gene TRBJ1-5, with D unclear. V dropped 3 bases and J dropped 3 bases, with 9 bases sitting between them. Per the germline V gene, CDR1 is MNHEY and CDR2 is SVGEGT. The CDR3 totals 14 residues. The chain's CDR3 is CASSYAGNNQPQHF. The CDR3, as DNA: TGTGCCAGCAGTTATGCCGGGAACAATCAGCCCCAGCATTTT.

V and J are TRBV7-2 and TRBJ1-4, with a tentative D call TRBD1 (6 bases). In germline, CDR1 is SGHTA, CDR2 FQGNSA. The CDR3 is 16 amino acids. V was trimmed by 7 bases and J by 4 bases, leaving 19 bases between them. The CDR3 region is CASTPIGQTNNEKLFF. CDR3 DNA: TGTGCCAGCACCCCTATTGGACAGACAAATAATGAAAAACTGTTTTTT.

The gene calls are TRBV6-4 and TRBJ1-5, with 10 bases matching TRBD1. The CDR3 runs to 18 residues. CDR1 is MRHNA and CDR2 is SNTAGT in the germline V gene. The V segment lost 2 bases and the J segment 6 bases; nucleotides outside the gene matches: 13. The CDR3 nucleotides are TGTGCCAGCAGTGACACTTACCTCTGGACAGGGGGGACTCAGCCCCAGCATTTT. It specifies CASSDTYLWTGGTQPQHF.

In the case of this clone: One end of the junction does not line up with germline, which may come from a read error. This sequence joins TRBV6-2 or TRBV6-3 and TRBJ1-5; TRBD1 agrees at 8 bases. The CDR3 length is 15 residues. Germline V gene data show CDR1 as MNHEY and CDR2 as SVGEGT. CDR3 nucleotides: TGTGCCAGCAGTTACGGGGCAGGGGGCAAGCAGCCCCAGCATTTT. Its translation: CASSYGAGGKQPQHF.

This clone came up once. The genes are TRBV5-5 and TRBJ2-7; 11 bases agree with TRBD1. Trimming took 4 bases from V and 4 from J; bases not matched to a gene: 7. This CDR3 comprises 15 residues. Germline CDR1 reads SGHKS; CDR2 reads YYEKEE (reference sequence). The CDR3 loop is CASSPRTGGFYEQYF. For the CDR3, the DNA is TGTGCCAGCAGCCCGAGGACAGGGGGCTTTTACGAGCAGTACTTC.

The CDR3 bases are TGTGCCAGCACCTCCCTAGCGGCAGGGGAGGACGAGCAGTACTTC. Protein: CASTSLAAGEDEQYF. The chain uses TRBV28 and TRBJ2-7; D might be TRBD2 (7 bases). The CDR3 sequence is 15 residues long. Trimming removed 7 bases from V and 5 bases from J, with 21 bases in between. Germline V gene sequence: CDR1 MDHEN, CDR2 SYDVKM.

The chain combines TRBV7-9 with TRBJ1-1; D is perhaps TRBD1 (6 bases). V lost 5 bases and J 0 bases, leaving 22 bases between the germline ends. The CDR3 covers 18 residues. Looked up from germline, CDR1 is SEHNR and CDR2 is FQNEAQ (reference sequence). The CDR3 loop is CASSQRGSAGTLNTEAFF. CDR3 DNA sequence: TGTGCCAGCAGCCAAAGGGGGTCGGCAGGAACCCTGAACACTGAAGCTTTCTTT.

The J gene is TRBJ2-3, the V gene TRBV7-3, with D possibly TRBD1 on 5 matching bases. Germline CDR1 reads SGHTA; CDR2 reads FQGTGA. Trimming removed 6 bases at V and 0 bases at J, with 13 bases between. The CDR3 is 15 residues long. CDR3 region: CASSTGPSSTDTQYF. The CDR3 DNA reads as TGTGCCAGCAGTACAGGTCCTTCTAGCACAGATACGCAGTATTTT.

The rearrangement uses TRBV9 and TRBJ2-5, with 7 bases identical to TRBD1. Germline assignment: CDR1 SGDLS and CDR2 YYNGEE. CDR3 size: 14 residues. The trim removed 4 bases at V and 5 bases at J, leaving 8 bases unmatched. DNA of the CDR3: TGTGCCAGCAGCTACCGGGACAGCTTCGAGACCCAGTACTTC. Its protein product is CASSYRDSFETQYF. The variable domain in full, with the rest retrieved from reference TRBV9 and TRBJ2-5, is DSGVTQTPKHLITATGQRVTLRCSPRSGDLSVYWYQQSLDQGLQFLIQYYNGEERAKGNILERFSAQQFPDLHSELNLSSLELGDSALYFCASSYRDSFETQYFGPGTRLLVL.

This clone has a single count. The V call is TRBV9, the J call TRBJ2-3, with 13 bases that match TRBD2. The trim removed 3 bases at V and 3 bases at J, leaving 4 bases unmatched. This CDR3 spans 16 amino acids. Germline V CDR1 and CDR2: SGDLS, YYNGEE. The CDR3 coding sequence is TGTGCCAGCAGCGCGGGGACTAGCGGGACGACAGATACGCAGTATTTT. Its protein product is CASSAGTSGTTDTQYF.

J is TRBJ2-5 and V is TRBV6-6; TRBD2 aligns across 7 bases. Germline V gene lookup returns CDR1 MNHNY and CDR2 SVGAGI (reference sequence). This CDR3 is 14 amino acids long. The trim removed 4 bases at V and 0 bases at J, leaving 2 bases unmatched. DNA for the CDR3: TGTGCCAGCAGTTCCCTAGCGGACCAAGAGACCCAGTACTTC. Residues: CASSSLADQETQYF.

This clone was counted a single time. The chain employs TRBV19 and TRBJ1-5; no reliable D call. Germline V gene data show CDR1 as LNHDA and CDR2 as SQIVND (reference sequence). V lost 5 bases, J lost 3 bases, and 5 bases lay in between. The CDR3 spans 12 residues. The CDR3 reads CASSPFNQPQHF. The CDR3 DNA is TGTGCCAGTAGTCCATTCAATCAGCCCCAGCATTTT.

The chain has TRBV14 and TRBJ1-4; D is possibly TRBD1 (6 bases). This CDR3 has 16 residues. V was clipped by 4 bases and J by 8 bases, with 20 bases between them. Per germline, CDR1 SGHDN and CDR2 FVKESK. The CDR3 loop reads CASSLYTGRAGEKLFF. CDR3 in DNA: TGTGCCAGCAGCCTCTATACAGGGCGAGCTGGGGAAAAACTGTTTTTT. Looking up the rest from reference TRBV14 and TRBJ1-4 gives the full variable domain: EAGVTQFPSHSVIEKGQTVTLRCDPISGHDNLYWYRRVMGKEIKFLLHFVKESKQDESGMPNNRFLAERTGGTYSTLKVQPAELEDSGVYFCASSLYTGRAGEKLFFGSGTQLSVL.

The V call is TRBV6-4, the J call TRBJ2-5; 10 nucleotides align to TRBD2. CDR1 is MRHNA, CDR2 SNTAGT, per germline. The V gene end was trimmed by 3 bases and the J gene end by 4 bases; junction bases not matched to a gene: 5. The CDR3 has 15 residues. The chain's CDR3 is CASSEAGGNGETQYF. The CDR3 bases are TGTGCCAGCAGTGAAGCGGGGGGGAATGGAGAGACCCAGTACTTC.

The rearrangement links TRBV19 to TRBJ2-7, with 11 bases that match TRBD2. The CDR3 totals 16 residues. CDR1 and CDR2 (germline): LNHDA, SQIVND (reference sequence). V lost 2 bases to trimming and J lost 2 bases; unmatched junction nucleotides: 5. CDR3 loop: CASSINRLAGTYEQYF. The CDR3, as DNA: TGTGCCAGTAGTATAAATCGACTAGCGGGGACCTACGAGCAGTACTTC.

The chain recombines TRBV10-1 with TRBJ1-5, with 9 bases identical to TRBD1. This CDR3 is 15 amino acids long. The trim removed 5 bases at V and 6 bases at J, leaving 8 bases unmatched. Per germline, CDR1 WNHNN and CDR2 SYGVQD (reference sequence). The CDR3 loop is CASSPGQGFGQPQHF. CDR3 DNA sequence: TGCGCCAGCAGTCCGGGACAGGGTTTTGGTCAGCCCCAGCATTTT.

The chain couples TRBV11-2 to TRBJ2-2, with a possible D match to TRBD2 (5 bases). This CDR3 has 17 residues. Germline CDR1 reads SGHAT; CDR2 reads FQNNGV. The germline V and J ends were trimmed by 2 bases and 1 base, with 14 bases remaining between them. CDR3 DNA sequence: TGTGCCAGCAGCTTAAGGCCCTCCGCGGGGAACACCGGGGAGCTGTTTTTT. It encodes CASSLRPSAGNTGELFF. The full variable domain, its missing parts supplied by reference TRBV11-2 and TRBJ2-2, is EAGVAQSPRYKIIEKRQSVAFWCNPISGHATLYWYQQILGQGPKLLIQFQNNGVVDDSQLPKDRFSAERLKGVDSTLKIQPAKLEDSAVYLCASSLRPSAGNTGELFFGEGSRLTVL.

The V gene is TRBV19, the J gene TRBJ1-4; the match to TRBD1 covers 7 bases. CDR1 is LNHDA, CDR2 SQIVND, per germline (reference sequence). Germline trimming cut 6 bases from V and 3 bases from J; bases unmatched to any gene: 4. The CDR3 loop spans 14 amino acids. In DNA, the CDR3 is TGTGCCAGTAGGACAGGGCCCGCTAATGAAAAACTGTTTTTT. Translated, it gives CASRTGPANEKLFF.

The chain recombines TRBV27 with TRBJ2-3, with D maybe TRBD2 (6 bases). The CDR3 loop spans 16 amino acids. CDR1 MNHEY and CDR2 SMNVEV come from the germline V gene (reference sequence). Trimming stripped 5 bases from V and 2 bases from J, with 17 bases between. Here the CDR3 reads CASSPRVRGYTDTQYF. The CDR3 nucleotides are TGTGCCAGCAGTCCCCGGGTGCGGGGATACACAGATACGCAGTATTTT.